Each of the 13 T cell receptor beta chains below was sequenced from the same sample in a study of cytomegalovirus exposure and HLA in healthy donors. The PCR contained 60 Vbeta and 13 Jbeta primers. This table comes from immunoSEQ multiplex PCR, and its TCRdb copy is limited to in-frame clones, with some not included. The data show around 150,000 clones, around 84% seen once. Source material: PBMCs. These receptor sequences come from a man aged 18-30 years in good health and CMV-seronegative.

This clone appeared a single time. CDR3 nucleotide sequence: TGTGCCAGCAGCATACTAGCGGGAGGGGTCTCAGATACGCAGTATTTT. Residues: CASSILAGGVSDTQYF. The J gene is TRBJ2-3, the V gene TRBV9, with 13 positions matching TRBD2. CDR3 length equals 16 residues. V shed 4 bases, J shed 4 bases, and the junction held 6 bases outside the gene matches. Per germline, CDR1 SGDLS and CDR2 YYNGEE.

V is TRBV28 and J is TRBJ2-7, with TRBD1 as a possible D gene (6 bases). V gave up 4 bases and J gave up 4 bases, with 14 bases separating them. Looked up from germline, CDR1 is MDHEN and CDR2 is SYDVKM. CDR3 size: 14 residues. The CDR3 here is CASSYRVKSYEQYF. In nucleotides, the CDR3 is TGTGCCAGCAGTTACAGGGTTAAGTCTTACGAGCAGTACTTC.

The rearrangement joins TRBV28 to TRBJ2-2; D remains ambiguous. CDR3 length: 15 residues. Germline assignment: CDR1 MDHEN and CDR2 SYDVKM. V lost 6 bases and J lost 1, with 12 bases in between. The CDR3 coding sequence is TGTGCCAGCAGCTCGTCCGCGCGGAACACCGGGGAGCTGTTTTTT. Translated, it gives CASSSSARNTGELFF.

The chain employs TRBV7-2 and TRBJ2-1, with TRBD2 identical over 7 bases. In germline, CDR1 is SGHTA, CDR2 FQGNSA. Trimming removed 7 bases from V and 2 bases from J; junction bases left unmatched: 11. The CDR3 spans 16 residues. CDR3 DNA: TGTGCCAGCACCCCCGTGGATAGCGGGCCCTACAATGAGCAGTTCTTC. Its protein product is CASTPVDSGPYNEQFF.

This chain connects TRBV5-1 to TRBJ1-1, with 7 bases identical to TRBD1. Germline CDR1 SGHRS, CDR2 YFSETQ. Trimming removed 3 bases from V and 1 base from J; junction bases left unmatched: 3. The CDR3 covers 14 residues. CDR3 protein: CASSSRQGNTEAFF. CDR3 sequence (DNA): TGCGCCAGCAGCTCTCGACAGGGGAACACTGAAGCTTTCTTT.

This clone was picked up one time. The rearrangement joins TRBV13 to TRBJ2-3; tentative D call: TRBD1 (5 bases). The CDR3 extends over 16 amino acids. The ends were cut back, 5 bases at V and 0 bases at J, with 15 bases in the middle. Looked up from germline, CDR1 is PRHDT and CDR2 is FYEKMQ (reference sequence). CDR3 in amino acids: CASSTGPFRSTDTQYF. CDR3 in DNA: TGTGCCAGCAGCACAGGTCCCTTTCGAAGCACAGATACGCAGTATTTT.

The V gene is TRBV7-2, the J gene TRBJ2-5; possible D gene TRBD2, 6 bases. V lost 5 bases, J lost 7 bases, and 20 bases lay in between. Germline CDR1 is SGHTA and CDR2 is FQGNSA. CDR3 length: 15 residues. Here the CDR3 reads CASSPRLGGRGTQYF. In DNA form, the CDR3 reads TGTGCCAGCAGCCCTCGACTGGGGGGACGGGGGACCCAGTACTTC.

The sample holds one count of this clone. The chain has TRBV7-2 and TRBJ1-2, with D possibly TRBD1 on 5 matching bases. The length of the CDR3 is 14 residues. Deletions cut 3 bases from V and 13 bases from J, with 21 bases between. Germline V lookup: CDR1 SGHTA, CDR2 FQGNSA. DNA of the CDR3: TGTGCCAGCAGCTTCGCGGGGGGTCTCCTCGCAAGCACCTTC. Protein: CASSFAGGLLASTF. The full variable domain, its missing parts supplied by reference TRBV7-2 and TRBJ1-2, is GAGVSQSPSNKVTEKGKDVELRCDPISGHTALYWYRQSLGQGLEFLIYFQGNSAPDKSGLPSDRFSAERTGGSVSTLTIQRTQQEDSAVYLCASSFAGGLLASTFGSGTRLTVV.

The V call is TRBV28, the J call TRBJ2-3; TRBD2 matches at 7 bases. CDR3 length: 14 residues. The germline gives CDR1 MDHEN, CDR2 SYDVKM. V was clipped by 2 bases and J by 7 bases; unmatched bases: 6. CDR3 protein: CASSLQAGTNTQYF. CDR3 bases: TGTGCCAGCAGTTTACAAGCGGGGACGAATACGCAGTATTTT.

The chain's CDR3 is CASSASSGGAWETQYF. The DNA of the CDR3 is TGTGCCAGTAGTGCGTCTAGCGGGGGGGCCTGGGAGACCCAGTACTTC. The chain combines TRBV19 with TRBJ2-5, with 12 bases lining up with TRBD2. The length of the CDR3 is 16 residues. V was pared by 5 bases and J by 5 bases, with 9 bases of the junction left unmatched. CDR1 LNHDA and CDR2 SQIVND come from the germline V gene (reference sequence).

The chain carries TRBV5-4 and TRBJ2-7; 11 nucleotides agree with TRBD2. V dropped 4 bases and J dropped 0; count of bases not matched to a gene: 3. The CDR3 spans 15 residues. Germline loops: CDR1 SGHNT, CDR2 YYREEE (reference sequence). CDR3 sequence reads: CASSGSGRASYEQYF. CDR3 nucleotides: TGTGCCAGCAGCGGTAGCGGGAGGGCCTCCTACGAGCAGTACTTC.

The chain has TRBV7-2 and TRBJ2-7; 16 bases agree with TRBD2. Germline loops: CDR1 SGHTA, CDR2 FQGNSA. The CDR3 extends over 17 amino acids. J lost 2 bases, V lost 5 bases, and 6 bases had no gene match. CDR3 in DNA: TGTGCCAGCAGCGTCGGGACTAGCGGGAGGGCCCCCTACGAGCAGTACTTC. It yields the protein CASSVGTSGRAPYEQYF.

The rearrangement links TRBV7-9 to TRBJ1-2; the match to TRBD1 covers 9 bases. V lost 4 bases to trimming and J lost 5 bases; unmatched junction nucleotides: 5. The CDR3 spans 14 residues. Germline values: CDR1 SEHNR, CDR2 FQNEAQ (reference sequence). The CDR3 here is CASSSGDRAYGYTF. Written as DNA, the CDR3 is TGTGCCAGCAGCTCCGGGGACAGGGCATATGGCTACACCTTC.